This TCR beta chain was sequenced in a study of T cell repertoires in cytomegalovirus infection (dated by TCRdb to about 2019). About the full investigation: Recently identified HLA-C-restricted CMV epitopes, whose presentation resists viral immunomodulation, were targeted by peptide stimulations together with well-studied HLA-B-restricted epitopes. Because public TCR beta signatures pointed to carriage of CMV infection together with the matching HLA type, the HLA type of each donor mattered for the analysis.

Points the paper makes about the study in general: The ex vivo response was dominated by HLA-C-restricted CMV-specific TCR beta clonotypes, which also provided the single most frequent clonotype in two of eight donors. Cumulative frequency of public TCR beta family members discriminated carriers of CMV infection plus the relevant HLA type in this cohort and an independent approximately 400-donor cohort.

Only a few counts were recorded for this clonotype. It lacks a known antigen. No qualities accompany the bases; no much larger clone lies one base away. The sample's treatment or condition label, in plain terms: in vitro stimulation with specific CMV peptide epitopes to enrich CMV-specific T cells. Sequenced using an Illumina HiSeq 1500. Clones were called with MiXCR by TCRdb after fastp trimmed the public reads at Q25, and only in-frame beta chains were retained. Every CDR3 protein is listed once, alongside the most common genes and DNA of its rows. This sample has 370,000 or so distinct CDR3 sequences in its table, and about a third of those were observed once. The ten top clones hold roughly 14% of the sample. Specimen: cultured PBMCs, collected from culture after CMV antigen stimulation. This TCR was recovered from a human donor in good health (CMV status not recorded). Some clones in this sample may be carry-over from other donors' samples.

The nucleotides read TGCGCCAGTACCGGGACTAGTCATTCGGATGAGCAGTTCTTC. It is translated as CASTGTSHSDEQFF. This sequence uses TRBV10-2 and TRBJ2-1, with 8 junctional bases fitting TRBD2. CDR1 and CDR2, looked up from the germline V gene, are WSHSY and SAAADI. The CDR3 has 14 amino acids, counting the end cysteine and phenylalanine. Only the CDR3 DNA stays, 42 bases, in frame from base 1. Germline trimming: 9 bases from V, 8 bases from J; junction bases outside gene matches: 12.